This T cell receptor (beta chain) came from a study of T cell responses to AZD1222 COVID-19 vaccine. Profiled with immunoSEQ multiplex PCR; TCRdb holds only in-frame clones, not every one. The sample holds more than 100,000 clones; 88% are singletons and the top ten take over 6.5%. CDR1 and CDR2 (germline): SGHNT, YENEEA. V dropped 5 bases and J dropped 2 bases, with 16 bases sitting between them. The CDR3 contains 16 residues. This TCR derives from an adult in good health. The sample here was peripheral blood, taken on day 0 of AZD1222 vaccination. The gene calls are TRBV11-3 and TRBJ2-1, with unresolved D. The CDR3 loop reads CASSARGKSAYNEQFF. The CDR3 coding sequence is TGTGCCAGCAGCGCGCGAGGAAAGTCGGCCTACAATGAGCAGTTCTTC.